This TCR beta chain comes out of a study of blood T cell repertoires in COVID-19. Self-reported history from a screening survey and questionnaire set each donor's cohort. Two negative PCRs, clearance, or symptom resolution were required of recovered Cohort 3 donors. Per the study methods: Cell counts per sample came from amplifying reference gene primers. Some clones are missing from TCRdb's copy, which holds only in-frame ones; the method was immunoSEQ multiplex PCR. The D gene and trimming were derived from the DNA, and the V and J assignments and clone size from that table. The table has approximately 200,000 clones, roughly 82% seen once; the top ten hold about 12%. This CDR3 has 12 amino acids. With 4 bases removed from V and 7 bases from J, the gap between germline ends came to 11 bases. Germline CDR1 SGHRS, CDR2 YFSETQ.

The specimen sequenced was PBMCs or T cells enriched from blood (not recorded which). The sequence derives from a man aged 40-49 years who had recovered from COVID-19. The chain joins TRBV5-1 to TRBJ1-2, with D possibly being TRBD1 (5 bases). CDR3 in DNA: TGCGCCAGCAGCATAGGGGTTGGTGGCTACACCTTC. Amino acid sequence: CASSIGVGGYTF.